This TCR beta chain derives from a study of blood T cell repertoires in COVID-19. At the level of the study: T cells, B-cell-depleted T cells, or PBMCs supplied cDNA or gDNA.

Clones were read by immunoSEQ multiplex PCR, and TCRdb kept only the in-frame ones, dropping some. This table holds some 150,000 clones, about four fifths found once. The sample taken for sequencing was peripheral blood. The clonotype originates from a human donor in a cohort sampled during active COVID-19.

CDR3 residues: CASITSVPGELFF. The CDR3 DNA sequence: TGTGCCAGCATTACTAGCGTCCCCGGGGAGCTGTTTTTT. This chain uses TRBV6-5 with TRBJ2-2; 7 nucleotides agree with TRBD2. Losses at the gene ends were 7 bases for V and 6 bases for J; bases not matched to a gene: 5. Germline lookup yields CDR1 MNHEY and CDR2 SVGAGI. This CDR3 comprises 13 residues.